These T cell receptor beta chains were read from a single sample in a study of blood T cells in healthy people across ages. TCRdb passed the 5' RACE reads through MiXCR, listing each CDR3 protein once. This table has hundreds of thousands of distinct CDR3 sequences, less than 25% appearing once. This sample was shared with a second study, whose subject was T cells of mothers and their children.

The sample was blood. These receptors were collected from a boy aged 5 to 17 in good health. Both conserved end residues are part of each CDR3. Fields, in order: CDR3 protein, CDR3 DNA, D gene, CDR3 length, V gene, clone size, J gene. D genes are given only for firm matches. Only some rows state a clone size, as once, few, many or a class for expanded clones.

CDR3aa: CASSFRQNHEQYF
CDR3nt: TGTGCCAGCAGTTTCAGGCAGAACCACGAGCAGTACTTC
d_gene: NA
len: 13
v_gene: TRBV28
abundance: NA
j_gene: TRBJ2-7

CDR3aa: CSAKVSGSNEQFF
CDR3nt: TGCAGTGCTAAGGTCTCGGGATCCAATGAGCAGTTCTTC
d_gene: NA
len: 13
v_gene: TRBV20-1
abundance: many
j_gene: TRBJ2-1

CDR3aa: CASSPNREGGYTF
CDR3nt: TGTGCCAGCAGTCCTAACAGGGAAGGTGGCTACACCTTC
d_gene: NA
len: 13
v_gene: TRBV7-3
abundance: NA
j_gene: TRBJ1-2

CDR3aa: CASSLGQSEQYF
CDR3nt: TGTGCCAGCAGTTTAGGGCAGAGCGAGCAGTACTTC
d_gene: NA
len: 12
v_gene: TRBV12-3/TRBV12-4
abundance: few
j_gene: TRBJ2-7

CDR3aa: CASSGGGTLRGNEQFF
CDR3nt: TGTGCCAGCAGCGGGGGCGGGACCCTCAGGGGCAATGAGCAGTTCTTC
d_gene: NA
len: 16
v_gene: TRBV9
abundance: few
j_gene: TRBJ2-1

CDR3aa: CATSDYYQETQYF
CDR3nt: TGTGCCACCAGTGATTACTACCAAGAGACCCAGTACTTC
d_gene: NA
len: 13
v_gene: TRBV24-1
abundance: few
j_gene: TRBJ2-5

CDR3aa: CASSGGGGERAFF
CDR3nt: TGTGCCAGCAGCGGAGGGGGGGGCGAGAGAGCTTTCTTT
d_gene: NA
len: 13
v_gene: TRBV3-1
abundance: NA
j_gene: TRBJ1-1

CDR3aa: CASSQAVLQGSEQYF
CDR3nt: TGTGCCAGCAGCCAAGCGGTTCTTCAGGGCTCCGAGCAGTACTTC
d_gene: NA
len: 15
v_gene: TRBV3-1
abundance: few
j_gene: TRBJ2-7

CDR3aa: CASSISRGTDTQYF
CDR3nt: TGTGCCAGCAGTATATCCCGGGGGACAGATACGCAGTATTTT
d_gene: NA
len: 14
v_gene: TRBV6-1
abundance: few
j_gene: TRBJ2-3

CDR3aa: CSVEGERAGELFF
CDR3nt: TGCAGCGTTGAGGGGGAAAGGGCCGGGGAGCTGTTTTTT
d_gene: NA
len: 13
v_gene: TRBV29-1
abundance: NA
j_gene: TRBJ2-2

CDR3aa: CASSRGLAREQYF
CDR3nt: TGTGCCAGCAGCCGGGGACTAGCGAGGGAGCAGTACTTC
d_gene: TRBD2
len: 13
v_gene: TRBV11-2
abundance: NA
j_gene: TRBJ2-7

CDR3aa: CASSLQQGASGELFF
CDR3nt: TGTGCCAGCAGCTTACAACAGGGGGCGAGCGGGGAGCTGTTTTTT
d_gene: TRBD1
len: 15
v_gene: TRBV11-2
abundance: many
j_gene: TRBJ2-2

CDR3aa: CASSPTRGWTDGYTF
CDR3nt: TGTGCCAGCTCACCGACCCGGGGGTGGACCGATGGCTACACCTTC
d_gene: NA
len: 15
v_gene: TRBV18
abundance: few
j_gene: TRBJ1-2

CDR3aa: CASSDGADQETQYF
CDR3nt: TGTGCCAGCAGTGATGGCGCGGACCAAGAGACCCAGTACTTC
d_gene: NA
len: 14
v_gene: TRBV2
abundance: many
j_gene: TRBJ2-5

CDR3aa: CASSPQGFNEKLFF
CDR3nt: TGTGCCAGCAGTCCACAGGGGTTTAATGAAAAACTGTTTTTT
d_gene: TRBD1
len: 14
v_gene: TRBV12-3/TRBV12-4
abundance: few
j_gene: TRBJ1-4

CDR3aa: CSVEDRVRETQYF
CDR3nt: TGCAGCGTTGAGGACAGGGTGCGGGAGACCCAGTACTTC
d_gene: TRBD1
len: 13
v_gene: TRBV29-1
abundance: many
j_gene: TRBJ2-5

CDR3aa: CASRELRGNQPQHF
CDR3nt: TGTGCCAGCAGGGAGCTTCGTGGCAATCAGCCCCAGCATTTT
d_gene: NA
len: 14
v_gene: TRBV28
abundance: NA
j_gene: TRBJ1-5

CDR3aa: CSARRQPHTGELFF
CDR3nt: TGCAGTGCTAGGAGGCAGCCCCACACCGGGGAGCTGTTTTTT
d_gene: NA
len: 14
v_gene: TRBV20-1
abundance: few
j_gene: TRBJ2-2

CDR3aa: CSARGGTRGSYEQYF
CDR3nt: TGCAGTGCTAGGGGAGGGACTAGGGGCAGCTACGAGCAGTACTTC
d_gene: TRBD2
len: 15
v_gene: TRBV20-1
abundance: once
j_gene: TRBJ2-7

CDR3aa: CASSYFRGNTEAFF
CDR3nt: TGTGCCAGCAGTTATTTCAGGGGCAACACTGAAGCTTTCTTT
d_gene: NA
len: 14
v_gene: TRBV12-3/TRBV12-4
abundance: NA
j_gene: TRBJ1-1

CDR3aa: CSADRDGYTF
CDR3nt: TGCAGTGCGGACCGAGATGGCTACACCTTC
d_gene: NA
len: 10
v_gene: TRBV20-1
abundance: NA
j_gene: TRBJ1-2

CDR3aa: CATSDPSTYQETQYF
CDR3nt: TGTGCCACCAGTGATCCCTCGACGTACCAAGAGACCCAGTACTTC
d_gene: NA
len: 15
v_gene: TRBV24-1
abundance: NA
j_gene: TRBJ2-5

CDR3aa: CSATLSGRSYNEQFF
CDR3nt: TGCAGTGCTACCCTCAGCGGGAGGTCCTACAATGAGCAGTTCTTC
d_gene: TRBD2
len: 15
v_gene: TRBV20-1
abundance: NA
j_gene: TRBJ2-1

CDR3aa: CASSLPPGQGPYEQYF
CDR3nt: TGTGCCAGCAGCCTCCCGCCGGGACAGGGACCCTACGAGCAGTACTTC
d_gene: TRBD1
len: 16
v_gene: TRBV14
abundance: NA
j_gene: TRBJ2-7

CDR3aa: CASREGGTNEKLFF
CDR3nt: TGTGCCAGCAGGGAGGGGGGTACAAATGAAAAACTGTTTTTT
d_gene: NA
len: 14
v_gene: TRBV25-1
abundance: NA
j_gene: TRBJ1-4

CDR3aa: CASSQDVASGRGFTDTQYF
CDR3nt: TGCGCCAGCAGCCAAGATGTCGCTAGCGGGAGGGGATTCACAGATACGCAGTATTTT
d_gene: TRBD2
len: 19
v_gene: TRBV4-3
abundance: NA
j_gene: TRBJ2-3

CDR3aa: CATSDYTGSRKVF
CDR3nt: TGTGCCACCAGTGATTACACCGGGAGCAGGAAGGTTTTC
d_gene: NA
len: 13
v_gene: TRBV24-1
abundance: many
j_gene: TRBJ2-7